The rows below give T cell receptor beta chains drawn from one sample of a study of T cells in Graves' hyperthyroidism and ophthalmopathy. Each CDR3 protein is one row after TCRdb ran MiXCR on the multiplex PCR reads. Counted here are over 700,000 distinct CDR3 sequences, about 17% occurring once; the ten biggest clones make up 16%. The sample was blood. Source of these receptors: a woman in her fifties or sixties with Graves' hyperthyroidism that later progressed to Graves' ophthalmopathy. The CDR3 runs from the conserved cysteine through the conserved F or W. D genes are given only for firm matches. Expanded clones get a size class; other rows say once, few or many, or leave the size out.

.	many	TRBV27	TRBJ1-1	CASSSRVGNTEAFF	TGTGCCAGCAGTTCGAGGGTGGGGAACACTGAAGCTTTCTTT
.	few	TRBV29-1	TRBJ2-7	CSVTGTGDYEQYF	TGCAGCGTAACCGGGACTGGGGATTACGAGCAGTACTTC
.	many	TRBV2	TRBJ1-3	CASNHRVSGNTIYF	TGTGCCAGCAACCACAGAGTCTCTGGAAACACCATATATTTT
.	.	TRBV19	TRBJ1-5	CASSISDTSNQPQHF	TGTGCCAGTAGTATCTCGGACACGAGCAATCAGCCCCAGCATTTT
TRBD1	few	TRBV5-1	TRBJ1-1	CASSFGDRGTEAFF	TGCGCCAGCAGCTTCGGGGACAGGGGCACTGAAGCTTTCTTT
TRBD2	.	TRBV6-5	TRBJ2-5	CASSYMVAGNQETQYF	TGTGCCAGCAGTTACATGGTAGCGGGGAACCAAGAGACCCAGTACTTC
TRBD2	few	TRBV30	TRBJ2-5	CACPSGGETQYF	TGTGCCTGTCCTAGCGGGGGTGAGACCCAGTACTTC
.	.	TRBV12-3/TRBV12-4	TRBJ2-2	CASSFQGLNTGELFF	TGTGCCAGCAGTTTCCAGGGGCTCAACACCGGGGAGCTGTTTTTT
.	.	TRBV5-4	TRBJ1-2	CASSLLDQGRLNYGYTF	TGTGCCAGCAGCTTGCTCGACCAGGGCAGGCTAAACTATGGCTACACCTTC
.	few	TRBV4-1	TRBJ2-5	CASSQPLGETQYF	TGCGCCAGCAGCCAACCTTTGGGTGAGACCCAGTACTTC
TRBD1	few	TRBV6-1	TRBJ2-7	CASSPWRTGSYEQYF	TGTGCCAGCAGCCCTTGGCGGACAGGGTCCTACGAGCAGTACTTC
TRBD2	.	TRBV27	TRBJ2-1	CASTTPGSGGAGEQFF	TGTGCCAGCACCACCCCCGGGAGCGGGGGGGCGGGTGAGCAGTTCTTC
.	.	TRBV27	TRBJ1-1	CASTPRGARGTEAFF	TGTGCCAGCACCCCCCGCGGGGCCCGCGGCACTGAAGCTTTCTTT
TRBD1	many	TRBV3-1	TRBJ1-1	CASSQAGGTEAFF	TGTGCCAGCAGCCAAGCAGGGGGCACTGAAGCTTTCTTT
.	few	TRBV19	TRBJ1-2	CASSIFGQGYYGYTF	TGTGCCAGTAGTATATTCGGGCAGGGCTACTATGGCTACACCTTC
.	many	TRBV7-3	TRBJ2-1	CASSWRTNHEQFF	TGTGCCAGCAGCTGGAGGACTAATCATGAGCAGTTCTTC
TRBD2	many	TRBV7-3	TRBJ2-5	CASTAPSGGPQYF	TGTGCCAGCACCGCTCCCTCGGGGGGACCCCAGTACTTC
TRBD2	few	TRBV20-1	TRBJ2-5	CSATGTSGGGETQYF	TGCAGTGCTACAGGGACTAGCGGGGGTGGAGAGACCCAGTACTTC